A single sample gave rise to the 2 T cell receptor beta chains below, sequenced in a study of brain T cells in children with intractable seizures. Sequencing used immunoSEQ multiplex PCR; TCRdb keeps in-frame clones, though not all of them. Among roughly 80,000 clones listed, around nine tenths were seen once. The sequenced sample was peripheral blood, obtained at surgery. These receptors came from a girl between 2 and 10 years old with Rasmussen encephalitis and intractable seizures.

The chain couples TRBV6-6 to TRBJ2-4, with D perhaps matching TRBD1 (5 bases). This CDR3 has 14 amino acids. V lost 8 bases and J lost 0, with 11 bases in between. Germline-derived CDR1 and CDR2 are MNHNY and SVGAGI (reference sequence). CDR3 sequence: CASGQGGAKNIQYF. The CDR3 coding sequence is TGTGCCAGCGGCCAGGGTGGAGCCAAAAACATTCAGTACTTC.

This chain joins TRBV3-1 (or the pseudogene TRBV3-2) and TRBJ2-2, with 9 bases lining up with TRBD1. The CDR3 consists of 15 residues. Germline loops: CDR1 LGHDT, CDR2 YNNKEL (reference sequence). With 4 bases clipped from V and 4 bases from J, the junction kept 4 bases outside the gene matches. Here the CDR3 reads CASSPWDRVTGELFF. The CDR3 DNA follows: TGTGCCAGCAGCCCCTGGGACAGGGTCACCGGGGAGCTGTTTTTT.